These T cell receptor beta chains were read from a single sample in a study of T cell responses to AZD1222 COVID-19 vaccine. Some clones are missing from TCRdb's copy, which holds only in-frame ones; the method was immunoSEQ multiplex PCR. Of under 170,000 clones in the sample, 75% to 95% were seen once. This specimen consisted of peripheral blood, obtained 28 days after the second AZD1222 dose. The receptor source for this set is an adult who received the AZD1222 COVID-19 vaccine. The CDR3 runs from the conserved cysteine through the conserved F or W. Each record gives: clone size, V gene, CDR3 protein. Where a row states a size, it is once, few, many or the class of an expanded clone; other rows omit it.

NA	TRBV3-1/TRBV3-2	CASSQWAVPEQYF
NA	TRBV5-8	CASSLGLGTPGGF
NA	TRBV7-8	CASSSGETSYEQYF
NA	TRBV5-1	CASSLGDPLNTQYF
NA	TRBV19	CASSDWTVYSGNTIYF
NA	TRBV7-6	CASSYRGDSYNEQFF
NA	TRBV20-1	CSARVREKLFF
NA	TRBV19	CATGRGTLNTEAFF
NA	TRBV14	CASSLRTGGGTEAFF
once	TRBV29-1	CSVQEGGETQYF
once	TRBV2	CASSLLFF
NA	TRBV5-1	CASSLDAGDYGYTF
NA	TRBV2	CASIRDVLNEKLFF
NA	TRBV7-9	CASSPGLLFQETQYF
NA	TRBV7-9	CASSLGQVSSYEQYF
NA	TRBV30	CAWSSVWGAGQPQHF